One TCR beta chain is described in this entry. Its matching antigen is unknown. The data were obtained in a study of human T cells and chemical hapten exposure. Overall study: Sensitization involved placing 2% DPC onto a roughly 2 cm by roughly 2 cm region of upper inner arm skin. Findings of the study overall: TCRs whose frequency exceeded 1 in 1000 remained the same following DPC sensitization.

Attachment of unique molecular identifiers to individual cDNA molecules was performed in the library. TCRdb re-derived calls from the RACE reads in MiXCR, one entry per CDR3 protein. In the table there are about 190,000 distinct CDR3 sequences, approximately 24% of which are singletons. The time point is: patch test 3, about 24 weeks after DPC sensitization. Regarding treatment: therapeutic diphenylcyclopropenone sensitization with weekly scalp DPC. V lost 3 bases, J lost 6 bases, and 6 bases stayed unmatched. This CDR3 is built from 15 residues. V and J are TRBV12-3 or TRBV12-4 and TRBJ2-3; 10 bases fit TRBD2. The source of this sequence is a woman between 35 and 50 years old with alopecia areata. Some clones in this sample may be carry-over from other donors' samples. This specimen was whole blood, taken in connection with sensitization to the hapten diphenylcyclopropenone (DPC). The CDR3 bases are TGTGCCAGCAGTTTTTCGCCTAGCGGGAGTGATACGCAGTATTTT. Amino acid sequence: CASSFSPSGSDTQYF.